This T cell receptor (beta chain) is drawn from a study of T cell responses to AZD1222 COVID-19 vaccine. The overall study: Analysis merged second doses at about 4 or about 12 weeks.

This CDR3 has 15 residues. Regarding this clone: The antigen is unknown.

Study-wide results and limits: Repertoire sampling occurred only after the peak T cell response. It was only a handful of AZD1222 recipients who were seropositive at baseline. Clonal diversity may have been underestimated in mostly white British donors.

The table came from immunoSEQ multiplex PCR; TCRdb's copy has only in-frame clones and leaves some out. The data contain around 71,000 clones, about 82% of them singletons. The clonotype originates from an adult in good health. This chain links TRBV12-2 with TRBJ2-3. TRBV12-2 is a known pseudogene. The starting material was peripheral blood, obtained on day 0 of AZD1222 vaccination. The CDR3 region has the DNA TGTGCAAGTCGCTCGAGCCTAGGGAAAGCGGATACGCAGTATTTT. It specifies CASRSSLGKADTQYF.